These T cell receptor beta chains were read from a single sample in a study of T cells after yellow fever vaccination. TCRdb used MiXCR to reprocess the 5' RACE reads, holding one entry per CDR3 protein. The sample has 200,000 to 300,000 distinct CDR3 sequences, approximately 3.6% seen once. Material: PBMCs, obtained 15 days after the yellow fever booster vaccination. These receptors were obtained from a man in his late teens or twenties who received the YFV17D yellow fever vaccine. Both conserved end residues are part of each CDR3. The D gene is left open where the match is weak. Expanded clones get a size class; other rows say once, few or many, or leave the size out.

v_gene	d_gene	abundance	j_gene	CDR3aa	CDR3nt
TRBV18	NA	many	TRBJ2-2	CASSPTSNTGELFF	TGTGCCAGCTCACCGACAAGTAACACCGGGGAGCTGTTTTTT
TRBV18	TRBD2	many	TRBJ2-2	CASSPRSGGANTGELFF	TGTGCCAGCTCACCACGAAGCGGGGGGGCAAATACCGGGGAGCTGTTTTTT
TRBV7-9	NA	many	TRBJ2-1	CASSLPPGGEQFF	TGTGCCAGCAGCTTACCCCCTGGGGGAGAGCAGTTCTTC
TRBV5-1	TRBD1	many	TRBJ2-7	CASSQGQGAAYEQYF	TGCGCCAGCAGCCAGGGACAGGGGGCCGCGTACGAGCAGTACTTC
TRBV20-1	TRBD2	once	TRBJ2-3	CSAGLAGGEAQYF	TGCAGTGCGGGACTAGCGGGGGGGGAGGCGCAGTATTTT
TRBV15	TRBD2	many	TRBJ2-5	CATSRWPSGEGRETQYF	TGTGCCACCAGCAGATGGCCTAGCGGGGAGGGAAGGGAGACCCAGTACTTC
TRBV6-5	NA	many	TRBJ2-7	CASSYAWTDAYEQYF	TGTGCCAGCAGTTACGCATGGACCGATGCCTACGAGCAGTACTTC
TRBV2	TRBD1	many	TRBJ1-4	CASSDGTGEKLFF	TGTGCCAGCAGTGACGGGACAGGGGAAAAACTGTTTTTT
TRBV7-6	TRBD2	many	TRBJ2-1	CASSFFSGANVGEQFF	TGTGCCAGCAGCTTTTTTAGCGGGGCGAACGTGGGTGAGCAGTTCTTC
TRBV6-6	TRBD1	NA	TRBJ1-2	CASSQGPGGRDGYTF	TGTGCCAGCAGCCAAGGACCAGGGGGGAGGGATGGCTACACCTTC
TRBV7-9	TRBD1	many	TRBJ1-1	CASSLGTGEAEAFF	TGTGCCAGCAGCTTGGGTACAGGGGAGGCTGAAGCTTTCTTT
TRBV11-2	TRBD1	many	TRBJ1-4	CASSLTGEGEKLFF	TGTGCCAGCAGCTTAACAGGGGAGGGTGAAAAACTGTTTTTT
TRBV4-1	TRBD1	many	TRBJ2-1	CASSRDRTGNEQFF	TGCGCCAGCAGCCGAGACCGGACAGGGAATGAGCAGTTCTTC
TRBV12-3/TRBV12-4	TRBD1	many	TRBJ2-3	CASSSPGQGTDTQYF	TGTGCCAGCAGTTCACCGGGACAGGGTACAGATACGCAGTATTTT
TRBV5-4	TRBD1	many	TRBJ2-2	CASNNRDRFTGELFF	TGTGCCAGCAACAACCGGGACAGGTTTACCGGGGAGCTGTTTTTT
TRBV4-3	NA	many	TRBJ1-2	CASSQELRRSNYGYTF	TGCGCCAGCAGCCAAGAACTACGACGGTCTAACTATGGCTACACCTTC
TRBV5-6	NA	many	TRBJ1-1	CASSLLIVAEAFF	TGTGCCAGCAGCTTGTTAATTGTGGCTGAAGCTTTCTTT
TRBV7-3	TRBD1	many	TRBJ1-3	CASSEQGASGNTIYF	TGTGCCAGCAGCGAACAGGGGGCCTCTGGAAACACCATATATTTT
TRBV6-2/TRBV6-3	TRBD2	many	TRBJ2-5	CASRGLAGMMTQYF	TGTGCCAGCAGGGGACTAGCGGGGATGATGACCCAGTACTTC
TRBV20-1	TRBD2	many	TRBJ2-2	CSASSSGGYYTGELFF	TGCAGTGCTAGTTCTAGCGGGGGGTATTACACCGGGGAGCTGTTTTTT
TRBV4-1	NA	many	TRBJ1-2	CASSQRTQGRATF	TGCGCCAGCAGCCAACGGACACAGGGACGGGCCACCTTC
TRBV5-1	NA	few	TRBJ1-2	CASSWDPGFSYGYTF	TGCGCCAGCAGCTGGGACCCAGGGTTCAGCTATGGCTACACCTTC
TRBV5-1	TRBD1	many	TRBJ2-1	CASSLDSGQGSYNEQFF	TGCGCCAGCAGCTTGGATTCCGGACAGGGGTCCTACAATGAGCAGTTCTTC
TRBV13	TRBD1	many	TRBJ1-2	CASSLGTDYGYTF	TGTGCCAGCAGCCTCGGGACAGACTATGGCTACACCTTC